This T cell receptor beta chain is drawn from a study of blood T cell repertoires in COVID-19. About the research overall: Acute-phase and convalescent COVID-19 samples originated in the United States, Italy and Spain. The cDNA or gDNA used as material had been derived from T cells, B-cell-depleted T cells, or PBMCs.

Study processing details: Amplification of reference gene primers was used by the study to estimate nucleated cell counts. Assay used: immunoSEQ multiplex PCR; TCRdb lists only in-frame clones, some missing. That table furnishes V, J and clone size, whereas the DNA furnished D and trimming. The sample yields tens of thousands of clones, around 89% seen once. V was trimmed by 4 bases and J by 0 bases, leaving 7 bases between them. The CDR3 totals 14 residues. The V gene's germline CDR1 is WNHNN and CDR2 SYGVQD (reference sequence). The sequenced sample consisted of peripheral blood. This TCR came from a woman aged 60-75 years with acute or convalescent COVID-19. The gene calls are TRBV10-1 and TRBJ1-3; the D is unclear. This chain's CDR3 is CASSGLGSGNTIYF. The CDR3 region has the DNA TGCGCCAGCAGTGGTCTCGGCTCTGGAAACACCATATATTTT.